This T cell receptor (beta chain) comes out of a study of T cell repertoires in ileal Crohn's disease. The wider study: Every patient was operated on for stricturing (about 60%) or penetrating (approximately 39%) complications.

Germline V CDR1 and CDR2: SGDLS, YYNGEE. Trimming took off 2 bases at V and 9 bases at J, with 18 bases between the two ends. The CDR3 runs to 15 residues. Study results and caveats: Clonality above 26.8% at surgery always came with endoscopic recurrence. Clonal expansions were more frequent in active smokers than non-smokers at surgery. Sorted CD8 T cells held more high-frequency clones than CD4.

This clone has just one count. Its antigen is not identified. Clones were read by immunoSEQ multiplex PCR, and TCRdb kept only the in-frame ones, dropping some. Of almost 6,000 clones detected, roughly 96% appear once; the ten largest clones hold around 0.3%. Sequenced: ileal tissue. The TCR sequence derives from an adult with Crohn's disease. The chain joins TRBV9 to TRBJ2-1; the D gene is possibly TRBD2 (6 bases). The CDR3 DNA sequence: TGTGCCAGCAGCGTCGGAGGGGCCCTGGGCAGTGAGCAGTTCTTC. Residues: CASSVGGALGSEQFF.